The rows below give T cell receptor beta chains drawn from one sample of a study of blood T cell repertoires in COVID-19. Assay: immunoSEQ multiplex PCR; the TCRdb copy retains only in-frame clones and omits some. The sample lists around 240,000 clones; roughly 82% were seen once. The sample consisted of PBMCs or T cells enriched from blood (not recorded which). These receptors were taken from a woman aged 45-60 years who had recovered from COVID-19. The CDR3 runs from the conserved cysteine through the conserved F or W. Fields, in order: V gene, clone size, J gene, D gene, CDR3 DNA, CDR3 protein. A D gene is named only where the DNA matches it firmly. The size field is filled for only some rows; it gives once, few, many or a size class.

TRBV9	-	TRBJ2-7	-	TGTGCCAGCAGCGGGGACCGCGGGACCGGGATAACTTCCTACGAGCAGTACTTC	CASSGDRGTGITSYEQYF
TRBV29-1	once	TRBJ2-7	-	TGCAGCGTTTCGCGGGACTACGAGCAGTACTTC	CSVSRDYEQYF
TRBV3-1/TRBV3-2	-	TRBJ2-1	TRBD1	TGTGCCAGCAGCCTGCGGACAGGGGTCAATGAGCAGTTCTTC	CASSLRTGVNEQFF
TRBV24-1	-	TRBJ1-1	TRBD1	TGTGCCACCAGTGATGGGGGGACAGGGAACACTGAAGCTTTCTTT	CATSDGGTGNTEAFF
TRBV29-1	-	TRBJ1-1	-	TGCAGCGGGAGACAGGAGATTGCTCGCACTGAAGCTTTCTTT	CSGRQEIARTEAFF
TRBV28	few	TRBJ2-7	TRBD2	TGTGCCAGCAGTTTCAGCCCGGGAGGTACCTACGAGCAGTACTTC	CASSFSPGGTYEQYF
TRBV11-3	-	TRBJ2-1	-	TGTGCCAGCAGCTCCGGAGTGGGCAATGAGCAGTTCTTC	CASSSGVGNEQFF
TRBV4-1	-	TRBJ1-5	TRBD1	TGCGCCAGCAGCCAGGGTGGACAGGGTATAACGCCCCAGCATTTT	CASSQGGQGITPQHF
TRBV6-4	-	TRBJ2-2	-	TGTGCCAGCAGTGACTCGACAGGAGCCGGGGAGCTGTTTTTT	CASSDSTGAGELFF
TRBV7-2	-	TRBJ2-7	TRBD1	TGTGCCAGCAGCCCCCGACAGGGTCGGGTCTACGAGCAGTACTTC	CASSPRQGRVYEQYF
TRBV28	once	TRBJ2-7	TRBD2	TGTGCCAGCAGTTCCGGGACTAGCGGGAGGCTTCCCTACGAGCAGTACTTC	CASSSGTSGRLPYEQYF
TRBV7-9	once	TRBJ2-1	-	TGTGCCAGCAGCCCTGGGGTAGCGAGACCCGGAGAGCAGTTCTTC	CASSPGVARPGEQFF
TRBV6-5	-	TRBJ1-2	TRBD1	TGTGCCAGCATCGATACAGGGGGCTGGGGCTACACCTTC	CASIDTGGWGYTF
TRBV7-9	-	TRBJ2-5	TRBD1	TGTGCCAGCAGCCCCCCCGGGACAGCCCAAGAGACCCAGTACTTC	CASSPPGTAQETQYF
TRBV13	-	TRBJ2-3	TRBD2	TGTGCCAGCGCCCGGGGAGGGTTCATAGATACGCAGTATTTT	CASARGGFIDTQYF
TRBV7-8	-	TRBJ2-5	TRBD2	TGTGCCAGCAGCCCAACTAGCGGGGGGGCCCGGGAGACCCAGTACTTC	CASSPTSGGARETQYF
TRBV2	-	TRBJ1-1	-	TGTGCCAGCTGCCGAACCGGGGAGCCGAACACTGAAGCTTTCTTT	CASCRTGEPNTEAFF
TRBV11-2	-	TRBJ2-1	-	TGTGCCAGCAGATTACCCGGGACTGGGCATGAGCAGTTCTTC	CASRLPGTGHEQFF
TRBV30	-	TRBJ2-7	TRBD2	TGTGCCTGGAGTGTACGGACTAGCGGGGGTCTAGCCGAGCAGTACTTC	CAWSVRTSGGLAEQYF
TRBV11-3	-	TRBJ2-7	-	TGTGCCAGCAGCTTAGTACAGGGTTCGTACGAGCAGTACTTC	CASSLVQGSYEQYF
TRBV7-8	-	TRBJ2-7	-	TGTGCCAGCAGCTTAATGGGGAGCTCCTACGAGCAGTACTTC	CASSLMGSSYEQYF
TRBV7-9	-	TRBJ1-6	-	TGTGCCAGCAGCTTAGCATTACACCGCGACAGCTTACTCAATTCACCCCTCCACTTT	CASSLALHRDSLLNSPLHF
TRBV4-3	once	TRBJ1-5	-	TGCGCCAGCAGCCAAGGGACTCGGCAGCCCCAGCATTTT	CASSQGTRQPQHF
TRBV6-5	-	TRBJ1-2	-	TGTGCCAGCAGCCCGCGACAGACCCTTAACTATGGCTACACCTTC	CASSPRQTLNYGYTF
TRBV4-1	-	TRBJ2-1	TRBD2	TGCGCCAGCAGCCAACAAGAAGCGGGGGGTGAGCAGTTCTTC	CASSQQEAGGEQFF
TRBV12-5	-	TRBJ1-1	-	TGTGCTAGTATGCGTAACACTGAAGCTTTCTTT	CASMRNTEAFF
TRBV6-1	-	TRBJ2-5	-	TGTGCCAGCAGTGAAGCCGGGTTCCAAGAGACCCAGTACTTC	CASSEAGFQETQYF
TRBV6-2/TRBV6-3	-	TRBJ1-1	-	TGTGCCAGCAGTAACAAACAGGGTCCGGCCACTGAAGCTTTCTTT	CASSNKQGPATEAFF
TRBV7-2	-	TRBJ1-1	-	TGTGCCAGCAGCCGCCTGGGGGCAGGGGACACTGAAGCTTTCTTT	CASSRLGAGDTEAFF
TRBV7-9	-	TRBJ1-4	-	TGTGCCAGCAGCTTATATGGTACCGGAGCAACTAATGAAAAACTGTTTTTT	CASSLYGTGATNEKLFF
TRBV29-1	-	TRBJ2-1	-	TGCAGCGCCCTAGGGACATTCAACAATGAGCAGTTCTTC	CSALGTFNNEQFF
TRBV3-1/TRBV3-2	many	TRBJ2-3	-	TGTGCCAGCAGCCCCCCTGCGGTGCTTGGTACGCAGTATTTT	CASSPPAVLGTQYF
TRBV6-5	once	TRBJ2-7	-	TGTGCCAGCAGGCCAGCCGGGGGAGAGCCCTACGAGCAGTACTTC	CASRPAGGEPYEQYF
TRBV11-2	once	TRBJ1-1	-	TGTGCCAGCAGCCTGAACAGGGAAGCTTTCTTT	CASSLNREAFF
TRBV2	-	TRBJ2-1	TRBD2	TGTGCCAGCAATAGCGGGAGGAATGTCAATGAGCAGTTCTTC	CASNSGRNVNEQFF
TRBV18	once	TRBJ2-5	-	TGTGCCAGCTCCCAGGGGCTTCAAGAGACCCAGTACTTC	CASSQGLQETQYF
TRBV18	-	TRBJ2-7	-	TGTGCCAGCTCACCATCAGTAAACTCCTACGAGCAGTACTTC	CASSPSVNSYEQYF
TRBV2	-	TRBJ2-2	-	TGTGCCAGCAGCCCAGTATCCGGGGAGCTGTTTTTT	CASSPVSGELFF
TRBV7-9	-	TRBJ2-3	-	TGTGCCAGCAGCCGAGACAAAACCACGCAGTATTTT	CASSRDKTTQYF
TRBV15	-	TRBJ1-2	-	TGTGCCACGCGGGCGGGGGAGGGGATAGGTGGCTACACCTTC	CATRAGEGIGGYTF